This TCR beta chain is from a study of blood T cell repertoires in COVID-19. Across the study: T cells, B-cell-depleted T cells, or PBMCs provided the cDNA or gDNA that served as material.

Sequenced by immunoSEQ multiplex PCR; TCRdb stores in-frame clones only, minus some. The sample contains around 130,000 clones, 70% to 90% of which appear only once. Looked up from germline, CDR1 is SGHRS and CDR2 is YFSETQ. The CDR3 sequence is 15 residues long. V was clipped by 4 bases and J by 7 bases; unmatched bases: 10. The receptor was derived from a human donor in a cohort sampled during active COVID-19. The sample consisted of peripheral blood. The genes are TRBV5-1 and TRBJ2-1, with 8 positions matching TRBD1. Here the CDR3 reads CASSRPGGGKNEQFF. For the CDR3, the DNA is TGCGCCAGCAGCCGACCAGGGGGCGGAAAGAATGAGCAGTTCTTC. The full variable domain, rest sourced from reference TRBV5-1 and TRBJ2-1, is KAGVTQTPRYLIKTRGQQVTLSCSPISGHRSVSWYQQTPGQGLQFLFEYFSETQRNKGNFPGRFSGRQFSNSRSEMNVSTLELGDSALYLCASSRPGGGKNEQFFGPGTRLTVL.